This T cell receptor beta chain was captured in a study of T cell responses to AZD1222 COVID-19 vaccine (dated by TCRdb to 2020 to 2023). Regarding the research as a whole: A total of 233 trial participants underwent TCR sequencing, of whom some 210 received two doses of AZD1222 and around 26 received two doses of the MenACWY control vaccine. Trial participants were enrolled by age into 18-55, 56-69 and 70-plus year subgroups, with 148, 28 and 57 TCR-sequenced participants respectively. Overall study results and their limits: No day 14 peak-response samples were available, so repertoires were characterized only after the peak T cell response. After two AZD1222 doses, spike-specific TCR breadth and depth were significantly higher than at day 0 and than in MenACWY recipients. In the small 56-69-year group, the increase in depth fell short of significance, most likely because of low power. Vaccine-associated CD4 TCRs spanned the whole spike protein, with dominant responses in regions 160-218 and 743-854. Conclusions about previously exposed vaccinees were limited because only six AZD1222 recipients were SARS-CoV-2 seropositive at baseline. Epitopes outside the regions mutated in the B.1.351 and B.1.1.7 variants were reportedly recognized by nearly half of the unique spike-specific TCRs. Most participants were white British and females outnumbered males, and the authors suggested that clonal diversity may have been underestimated.

Read against the paper, the sample's time point label means: about 28 days (+/-7) after the second vaccine dose. AZD1222 recipients given second doses at about 4 weeks or at about 12 weeks were pooled, since spike-specific TCR depth and breadth were not found to differ between the two schedules. The vaccinee samples were drawn from two UK trials, COV001 and COV002, one of which was a single-blind randomized controlled phase 2/3 trial testing AZD1222 (ChAdOx1 nCoV-19) in healthy adults. For TCRbeta chain sequencing, PBMC samples were collected from trial participants at day 0 and at day 28 after the second dose. V is clipped by 3 bases and J by 4 bases, and the sequence between their germline boundaries is 13 bases long. From the cysteine up to the phenylalanine, the CDR3 has a length of 14 residues. The sequence is cut down to CDR3 DNA, 42 bases in frame from base 1. CDR1 and CDR2 are read off the germline V gene as SNHLY and FYNNEI.

The CDR3 regions of human TCRbeta chains were analyzed by immunosequencing. In the source study's methods: Repertoire TCRs were checked for matches against a reference library of SARS-CoV-2-specific TCRs that had been generated using the MIRA antigen-specificity platform. Breadth was defined as the fraction of unique TCRs that were SARS-CoV-2-associated, and depth was defined as the fraction of total T cells that were SARS-CoV-2-associated. Using the MIRA data, each spike-specific TCR was assigned both to the spike region to which the TCR was reactive and to a CD4 or CD8 class. Log10-transformed breadth and depth values were compared by one-way ANOVA with Sidak's multiple comparisons tests. This immuneACCESS table, as held by TCRdb, lists in-frame sequences with V and J called but not all clones. Of the missing ones, under half trace to an unresolved V gene in checked studies; the others have no known cause. V, J and clone size are those of that table, while D and trimming were read from the DNA. For this sample the table gives 50,000 to 65,000 clones, of which roughly 90% were detected only once. The biggest ten clones account for around 13% of the sample.

Turning to this clone: Its antigen is unknown. Per-nucleotide qualities are absent, and no much larger clonotype sits a single base away.

The sequence came from an adult who received the AZD1222 COVID-19 vaccine. Here the sequenced sample was peripheral blood, taken 28 days after the second AZD1222 dose. The sequence joins TRBV2 to TRBJ2-7; the D gene is possibly TRBD1, with 5 bases matching. CDR3 reads: CASSDQQVIYEQYF. The DNA sequence is as follows: TGTGCCAGCAGTGATCAACAGGTGATATACGAGCAGTACTTC.